What follows describes a single TCR beta chain. Its antigen is not identified. The sample is drawn from a study of cytomegalovirus exposure and HLA in healthy donors. General study results and limits: Later analysis placed DRB1 highest and HLA-C lowest in TCR association rates, which differed by HLA locus.

The PCR ran on 60 Vbeta and 13 Jbeta primers. Assay used: immunoSEQ multiplex PCR; TCRdb lists only in-frame clones, some missing. The sample lists tens of thousands of clones, around 80% seen once, with approximately 4.4% in the top ten. Donors had nominal health at sampling but likely had unrecorded immune exposures. This TCR was sampled from a male donor in good health and CMV-seropositive. Material for sequencing was PBMCs.

Written as DNA, the CDR3 is TGTGCCAGCAGCGGGGACAGGGCAGACGAGCAGTACTTC. Its protein product is CASSGDRADEQYF. The V gene is TRBV7-2, the J gene TRBJ2-7; 9 nucleotides agree with TRBD1. In germline, CDR1 is SGHTA, CDR2 FQGNSA. The CDR3 contains 13 residues. V was clipped by 5 bases and J by 5 bases; unmatched bases: 4.